Shown below are 10 T cell receptor beta chains from a single sample sequenced in a study of memory CD4+ T cells and cytomegalovirus serostatus. Single viable CD3+CD4+CD8-CD45RO+ cells were sorted as the memory CD4+ T cells. Data came from immunoSEQ multiplex PCR; TCRdb stores just in-frame clones and leaves some out. Of about 75,000 clones in the sample, 75% to 85% are singletons; the top ten hold roughly 2.6%. The sequenced sample consisted of memory CD4+ T cells from blood. These receptors came from an adult in good health and CMV-seropositive.

The chain has TRBV18 and TRBJ2-7; D not certain. This CDR3 region has 14 residues. Germline CDR1 is KGHSH and CDR2 is LQKENI. V was pared by 3 bases and J by 6 bases, with 15 bases between. This CDR3 is CASSPRPSASEQYV. The CDR3 coding sequence is TGTGCCAGCTCACCTCGACCAAGCGCGAGCGAGCAGTACGTC.

The V call is TRBV7-9, the J call TRBJ1-2; D is perhaps TRBD1 (5 bases). Trimming left V 4 bases short and J 1 base short, with 10 bases between. Germline CDR1 is SEHNR and CDR2 is FQNEAQ (reference sequence). This CDR3 is built from 14 residues. CDR3 in amino acids: CASSSVRGNYGYTF. The CDR3 region has the DNA TGTGCCAGCAGCTCCGTGAGGGGTAACTATGGCTACACCTTC.

This clone showed up just once. The chain has TRBV28 and TRBJ1-5, with 10 bases aligning to TRBD1. The CDR3 has 17 amino acids. J gave up 11 bases and V 6 bases, and 19 bases lay outside the gene matches. Germline V CDR1 and CDR2: MDHEN, SYDVKM. CDR3 nucleotide sequence: TGTGCCAGCAGAGCCGAACTTGGACAGGGGGTATTAGGAGCCCAGCATTTT. Amino acid sequence: CASRAELGQGVLGAQHF.

The rearrangement uses TRBV29-1 and TRBJ1-2; D unresolved. The CDR3 contains 12 residues. The ends were cut back, 4 bases at V and 10 bases at J, with 16 bases in the middle. CDR1 SQVTM and CDR2 ANQGSEA come from the germline V gene. The CDR3 protein is CSVVFLTDSYTF. The DNA for the CDR3 is TGCAGCGTTGTCTTCTTAACTGACTCCTACACCTTC.

The chain uses TRBV5-1 and TRBJ1-3; D possibly corresponds to TRBD1 (5 bases). The CDR3 is 15 amino acids. Germline V lookup: CDR1 SGHRS, CDR2 YFSETQ. V lost 4 bases to trimming and J lost 0 bases, with 11 bases between them. In DNA, the CDR3 is TGCGCCAGCAGCCAAGACCAGGGCTCTGGAAACACCATATATTTT. Translated: CASSQDQGSGNTIYF.

The gene calls are TRBV19 and TRBJ1-5; D unresolved. The CDR3 runs 15 residues. Germline V gives CDR1 LNHDA, CDR2 SQIVND (reference sequence). V was cut by 7 bases and J by 0 bases, with 13 bases left in between. DNA for the CDR3: TGTGCCAGTACCCGGACTTTTAATAGCAATCAGCCCCAGCATTTT. The encoded protein is CASTRTFNSNQPQHF.

This chain joins TRBV6-5 and TRBJ1-1, with 7 nucleotides matching TRBD1. Germline V gene sequence: CDR1 MNHEY, CDR2 SVGAGI. Trimming took 6 bases from V and 0 from J; bases not matched to a gene: 7. The CDR3 covers 15 residues. The CDR3 nucleotides are TGTGCCAGCAGCCCCCTTCAGGGGGTGAACACTGAAGCTTTCTTT. This translates into CASSPLQGVNTEAFF.

This chain connects TRBV5-6 to TRBJ2-1; D gene ambiguous. The CDR3 consists of 15 residues. Between the trimmed V and J ends, which lost 0 bases and 4 bases, there was a span of 11 bases. CDR1 is SGHDT, CDR2 YYEEEE, per germline. The CDR3 region is CASSLVVAPYNEQFF. The CDR3 DNA reads as TGTGCCAGCAGCTTGGTTGTCGCCCCTTACAATGAGCAGTTCTTC.

The CDR3 reads CASSQDRSWNTGELFF. The CDR3 region has the DNA TGCGCCAGCAGCCAAGATAGGAGTTGGAACACCGGGGAGCTGTTTTTT. This chain uses TRBV4-3 with TRBJ2-2; no definite D call. CDR1 is LGHNA, CDR2 YSLEER, per germline. V gave up 0 bases and J gave up 1 base, with 9 bases separating them. The CDR3 is made up of 16 amino acids.

The V and J genes are TRBV28 and TRBJ2-1; D might be TRBD1 (6 bases). Germline loops: CDR1 MDHEN, CDR2 SYDVKM. V shed 4 bases and J shed 12 bases, with 13 bases lying between them. The CDR3 contains 12 residues. The CDR3 DNA reads as TGTGCCAGCAGTTCAGGGGACACCCGGCAGTTCTTC. Its protein product is CASSSGDTRQFF.